Each of the 27 T cell receptor beta chains below was sequenced from the same sample in a study of T cells in Graves' hyperthyroidism and ophthalmopathy. The TCR beta CDR3 regions underwent amplification using RNA transcripts as the source. With the HTBI primer set, the TCR CDR3 went through a first round of RT-PCR. TCRdb re-analysed the multiplex PCR reads in MiXCR, keeping a single row per CDR3 protein. Of around 620,000 distinct CDR3 sequences in the sample, about 14% are singletons; the top ten hold about 6.6%. Material: blood. The origin of the receptors is a woman younger than 35 with Graves' ophthalmopathy.

In regard to this clonotype: Germline is not matched at one junction end, which may reflect a read error. The genes are TRBV19 and TRBJ1-1; no definite D call. Germline assignment: CDR1 LNHDA and CDR2 SQIVND (reference sequence). The CDR3 is 12 residues long. The CDR3: CSSSIINTEAFF. In nucleotides, the CDR3 is TGTTCCAGTAGTATCATTAACACTGAAGCTTTCTTT.

Ten or more counts support this clonotype. The CDR3 coding sequence is TGTGCCAGCAGCCCTCGCGGGGGCAGAGGATCCTACAATGAGCAGTTCTTC. Its translation is CASSPRGGRGSYNEQFF. This chain uses TRBV11-3 with TRBJ2-1, with D tentatively TRBD2 (7 bases). This CDR3 has 17 residues. The germline V gene has CDR1 SGHNT and CDR2 YENEEA. Trimming stripped 5 bases from V and 1 base from J, with 18 bases between.

As concerns this clonotype: This could be a read error, since a much larger clone is one nucleotide away. V usage is TRBV10-3 and J usage is TRBJ2-1; D gene uncertain. The CDR3 loop spans 14 amino acids. Germline V gene sequence: CDR1 ENHRY, CDR2 SYGVKD. Trimming shortened V by 0 bases and J by 9 bases, and 12 bases separated the two germline ends. CDR3 region: CAISESITRSEQFF. For the CDR3, the DNA is TGTGCCATCAGTGAGTCTATTACGCGCAGTGAGCAGTTCTTC.

The chain carries TRBV6-1 and TRBJ2-2; TRBD2 matches at 9 bases. Trimming cost V 6 bases and J 4 bases; bases outside gene matches: 15. The CDR3 has 18 amino acids. Germline CDR1 MNHNS, CDR2 SASEGT. The CDR3 reads CASRKWAGGSGATGELFF. DNA of the CDR3: TGTGCCAGCAGAAAGTGGGCGGGAGGGTCCGGGGCCACCGGGGAGCTGTTTTTT.

This clonotype came up many times. V usage is TRBV10-3 and J usage is TRBJ2-7; the D gene is possibly TRBD2 (5 bases). The CDR3 spans 13 residues. Germline assignment: CDR1 ENHRY and CDR2 SYGVKD. Trimming took off 8 bases at V and 0 bases at J, with 11 bases between the two ends. The CDR3 reads CAILAEASYEQYF. For the CDR3, the DNA is TGTGCCATCCTCGCGGAGGCCTCCTACGAGCAGTACTTC.

This clonotype was observed at least ten times. The V call is TRBV27, the J call TRBJ2-3; 7 positions agree with TRBD2. The CDR3 has 17 residues. Germline CDR1 and CDR2: MNHEY and SMNVEV (reference sequence). With V trimmed by 3 bases and J by 4 bases, 13 bases remained unmatched. This CDR3 is CASSFRPGLGESDTQYF. Written as DNA, the CDR3 is TGTGCCAGCAGTTTCCGACCCGGACTAGGGGAATCAGATACGCAGTATTTT.

CDR3 coding DNA: TGTGCCAGCAGCAACGACAGGGCGGTGGGTCAGCCCCAGCATTTT. This encodes CASSNDRAVGQPQHF. The V and J genes are TRBV5-4 and TRBJ1-5, with 7 bases lining up with TRBD1. The germline V gene encodes CDR1 SGHNT and CDR2 YYREEE (reference sequence). This CDR3 contains 15 residues. J was trimmed by 6 bases and V by 4 bases; bases with no gene match: 10.

This clonotype was counted at least ten times. This rearrangement joins TRBV11-2 to TRBJ2-7, with 7 bases lining up with TRBD2. The CDR3 is 16 amino acids. CDR1 and CDR2 (germline): SGHAT, FQNNGV. V was pared by 5 bases and J by 4 bases, with 14 bases of the junction left unmatched. This CDR3 reads CASSNDPLGGSYEQYF. The CDR3 nucleotides are TGTGCCAGCAGCAATGACCCGCTCGGCGGGAGTTACGAGCAGTACTTC.

The chain is built from TRBV7-2 and TRBJ1-2, with D possibly matching TRBD1 (6 bases). Germline CDR1 is SGHTA and CDR2 is FQGNSA. V was cut by 5 bases and J by 0 bases, with 22 bases left in between. This CDR3 comprises 18 residues. CDR3 in amino acids: CASSEGWGGLTSNYGYTF. The DNA for the CDR3 is TGTGCCAGCAGCGAGGGGTGGGGGGGGCTAACTTCTAACTATGGCTACACCTTC.

This clonotype was counted at least ten times. The rearrangement uses TRBV28 and TRBJ2-6; D gene ambiguous. The CDR3 is 14 amino acids. V lost 6 bases, J lost 0 bases, and 6 bases lay in between. Per germline, CDR1 MDHEN and CDR2 SYDVKM. Here the CDR3 reads CASSGFSGANVLTF. In DNA, the CDR3 is TGTGCCAGCAGCGGTTTCTCTGGGGCCAACGTCCTGACTTTC.

This clonotype occurred many times. The chain uses TRBV28 and TRBJ1-3; 7 bases align to TRBD1. J was trimmed by 0 bases and V by 2 bases; bases with no gene match: 7. Germline assignment: CDR1 MDHEN and CDR2 SYDVKM. The length of the CDR3 is 17 residues. The CDR3 region has the DNA TGTGCCAGCAGTTTACTAACCTACAGGGGCTCTGGAAACACCATATATTTT. This gives the protein CASSLLTYRGSGNTIYF.

This chain links TRBV6-1 with TRBJ2-5; TRBD2 agrees at 9 bases. Per the germline V gene, CDR1 is MNHNS and CDR2 is SASEGT. The CDR3 runs 15 residues. J lost 5 bases, V lost 5 bases, and 9 bases had no gene match. For the CDR3, the DNA is TGTGCCAGCAGTCCTTTAGCGGGAGTGAGGGAGACCCAGTACTTC. Its protein is CASSPLAGVRETQYF.

This clonotype was seen at least ten times. The gene calls are TRBV18 and TRBJ2-3; D is unresolved. Looked up from germline, CDR1 is KGHSH and CDR2 is LQKENI. This CDR3 spans 14 amino acids. Trimming removed 3 bases at V and 6 bases at J, with 13 bases between. CDR3 sequence: CASSPTMVRDTQYF. The CDR3 nucleotides are TGTGCCAGCTCACCTACAATGGTCCGCGATACGCAGTATTTT.

About this clonotype itself: A much bigger clone sits one base away, suggesting this may be a read error. The V call is TRBV7-2, the J call TRBJ2-7; 7 positions match TRBD2. CDR1 is SGHTA, CDR2 FQGNSA, per germline. The CDR3 spans 15 residues. The CDR3 loop is CASSLVAGDSCEQYF. CDR3 nucleotides: TGTGCCAGCAGCTTAGTAGCGGGTGACTCCTGCGAGCAGTACTTC.

The chain uses TRBV12-3 or TRBV12-4 and TRBJ2-1; 11 bases fit TRBD2. The length of the CDR3 is 16 residues. Trimming at V came to 5 bases and at J to 1 base, leaving 4 bases not matched to a gene. The CDR3, as DNA: TGTGCCAGCAGTCCACTAGCGGGAGAATCCTACAATGAGCAGTTCTTC. Amino acids: CASSPLAGESYNEQFF.

With respect to this clonotype: This may come from a read error, since a much larger clone is one base off. The gene calls are TRBV12-3 or TRBV12-4 and TRBJ2-1; D possibly matches TRBD1 or TRBD2 (5 bases each). CDR3 length: 15 amino acids. Trimming pared 6 bases from V and 6 bases from J, leaving 18 bases between. The CDR3 is CASSGTRGNGNEQFF. The CDR3 region has the DNA TGTGCCAGCAGCGGGACCCGAGGGAATGGCAATGAGCAGTTCTTC.

This clonotype occurred a few times. The rearrangement uses TRBV18 and TRBJ1-3, with D unresolved. V was clipped by 5 bases and J by 6 bases, with 11 bases between them. The CDR3 is 13 amino acids. Germline V gene sequence: CDR1 KGHSH, CDR2 LQKENI. CDR3 nucleotides: TGTGCCAGCTCAGACGGGGAAAAAAACACCATATATTTT. It is translated as CASSDGEKNTIYF. The full variable domain, completed using reference TRBV18 and TRBJ1-3, is NAGVMQNPRHLVRRRGQEARLRCSPMKGHSHVYWYRQLPEEGLKFMVYLQKENIIDESGMPKERFSAEFPKEGPSILRIQQVVRGDSAAYFCASSDGEKNTIYFGEGSWLTVV.

This clonotype occurred many times. The rearrangement links TRBV27 to TRBJ2-7, with D perhaps TRBD2 (5 bases). The CDR3 sequence is 14 residues long. Between the trimmed V and J ends, which lost 5 bases and 0 bases, there was a span of 11 bases. The germline V gene encodes CDR1 MNHEY and CDR2 SMNVEV (reference sequence). CDR3 region: CASSASGNSYEQYF. The CDR3 nucleotides are TGTGCCAGCAGTGCCAGCGGTAACTCCTACGAGCAGTACTTC.

This clonotype was observed at least ten times. The chain joins TRBV30 to TRBJ2-7; D possibly corresponds to TRBD1 (6 bases). CDR3 length: 13 residues. Trimming left V 1 base short and J 3 bases short, with 10 bases between. Germline loops: CDR1 GTSNPN, CDR2 SVGIG (reference sequence). This CDR3 reads CAWSEGHFYEQYF. The DNA for the CDR3 is TGTGCCTGGAGTGAGGGACACTTCTACGAGCAGTACTTC.

Remarks on this clonotype: One base away lies a much larger clone, so this may be a sequencing read error. The CDR3 spells CASSTGGTFDQFF. CDR3 in DNA: TGTGCCAGCAGCACAGGAGGGACATTTGATCAGTTCTTC. The chain links TRBV7-9 to TRBJ2-1; D assignment may be TRBD1 or TRBD2 (6 bases each). Germline values: CDR1 SEHNR, CDR2 FQNEAQ (reference sequence). The CDR3 is made up of 13 amino acids. Trimming removed 5 bases from V and 13 bases from J, with 18 bases in between.

The chain couples TRBV12-3 or TRBV12-4 to TRBJ2-3; 9 nucleotides agree with TRBD2. The V gene end was trimmed by 3 bases and the J gene end by 3 bases; junction bases not matched to a gene: 7. This CDR3 comprises 16 residues. The CDR3 DNA follows: TGTGCCAGCAGTTTCATCCTAGCGGGGCTGACAGATACGCAGTATTTT. Its translation: CASSFILAGLTDTQYF.

The J gene is TRBJ2-1, the V gene TRBV7-9, with TRBD2 as a possible D gene (5 bases). Germline CDR1 SEHNR, CDR2 FQNEAQ (reference sequence). This CDR3 is built from 14 residues. The V gene lost 8 bases and the J gene lost 4 bases, with 15 bases spanning the gap. The CDR3 loop reads CASRRADSYNEQFF. DNA of the CDR3: TGTGCCAGCCGCCGGGCGGACTCTTACAATGAGCAGTTCTTC.

The chain is built from TRBV19 and TRBJ1-1; D possibly corresponds to TRBD1 (6 bases). Germline CDR1 reads LNHDA; CDR2 reads SQIVND (reference sequence). This CDR3 spans 16 amino acids. Trimming left V 4 bases short and J 1 base short, with 16 bases between. The CDR3 region has the DNA TGTGCCAGTAGTACGCACGGGGGGCTTGAGAACACTGAAGCTTTCTTT. Protein sequence: CASSTHGGLENTEAFF.

This clonotype was seen repeatedly, ten times or more. The chain links TRBV28 to TRBJ1-1; 9 bases align to TRBD1. V lost 1 base to trimming and J lost 2 bases; unmatched junction nucleotides: 5. The CDR3 covers 16 residues. The germline V gene has CDR1 MDHEN and CDR2 SYDVKM. The CDR3 protein is CASSLSGTGPNTEAFF. For the CDR3, the DNA is TGTGCCAGCAGTTTATCCGGGACAGGGCCAAACACTGAAGCTTTCTTT.

This clonotype was seen ten or more times. The gene calls are TRBV29-1 and TRBJ2-5; D gene uncertain. The V end lost 2 bases, the J end lost 1 base, and 11 bases lay between the germline ends. Germline CDR1 reads SQVTM; CDR2 reads ANQGSEA. The CDR3 contains 14 residues. This chain's CDR3 is CSVEYPALQETQYF. DNA for the CDR3: TGCAGCGTTGAATACCCAGCGCTCCAAGAGACCCAGTACTTC. The full variable domain, rest sourced from reference TRBV29-1 and TRBJ2-5, is SAVISQKPSRDICQRGTSLTIQCQVDSQVTMMFWYRQQPGQSLTLIATANQGSEATYESGFVIDKFPISRPNLTFSTLTVSNMSPEDSSIYLCSVEYPALQETQYFGPGTRLLVL.

This clonotype was seen repeatedly, ten times or more. V usage is TRBV7-2 and J usage is TRBJ1-2; D perhaps matches TRBD1 (6 bases). Trimming pared 1 base from V and 4 bases from J, leaving 7 bases between. CDR3 length: 13 amino acids. The V gene's germline CDR1 is SGHTA and CDR2 FQGNSA. The chain's CDR3 is CASSLGGPYGYTF. In DNA form, the CDR3 reads TGTGCCAGCAGCTTAGGGGGGCCCTATGGCTACACCTTC.

This clonotype was seen many times. The CDR3 DNA follows: TGTGCCAGCAGTTACAGCGAGGGGGCCCATGGCTACACCTTC. Translating gives CASSYSEGAHGYTF. The chain joins TRBV6-1 to TRBJ1-2; TRBD1 agrees at 7 bases. The CDR3 is 14 residues long. Unmatched junction bases numbered 9, after V lost 5 bases and J lost 6 bases. Germline-derived CDR1 and CDR2 are MNHNS and SASEGT.